This T cell receptor beta chain was found in a study of cytomegalovirus exposure and HLA in healthy donors. Concerning this clone: Its antigen remains unidentified.

Study-level findings and limits: Researchers reported in a later analysis that a missense DCLRE1C variant was tied to TCR beta V- and J-gene trimming. Equally common other TCR beta chains were less clonally expanded than HLA-associated ones, a later analysis found. The study flagged approximately 180 TCR beta chains as cytomegalovirus-associated. A later analysis found common viral pathogens apparently linked to several of the most significant clusters.

The PCR employed 60 Vbeta primers together with 13 Jbeta primers. Assay used: immunoSEQ multiplex PCR; TCRdb lists only in-frame clones, some missing. The repertoire holds roughly 56,000 clones, with about four fifths as singletons. The receptor comes from a man in his forties or fifties in good health and CMV-seropositive. The sample taken for sequencing was PBMCs.

As DNA, the CDR3 is TGTGCCAGTAGTATAGCGGAGGATAGCAATCAGCCCCAGCATTTT. Translated: CASSIAEDSNQPQHF. V is TRBV19 and J is TRBJ1-5; D not resolved. V lost 1 base and J lost 0, with 7 bases in between. Germline V gene lookup returns CDR1 LNHDA and CDR2 SQIVND (reference sequence). The CDR3 extends over 15 amino acids.